The 5 T cell receptor beta chains reported below all come from one sample, sequenced in a study of shared clonotypes between healthy human individuals (dated by TCRdb to the early 2020s). The library relied on the immunoSEQ multiplex PCR assay. In its TCRdb copy, this immuneACCESS table keeps in-frame sequences only and misses some clones. Where compared with another copy, unresolved V genes explain less than half of these, and the others have no known cause. This sample is represented by roughly 2 million clones; approximately 96% of them were singletons. The top ten constitute roughly 0.13% of the sample. The material sequenced was naive CD4+ T cells sorted from blood. The label giving this sample's cell subset or site can be read as: CD45RA+ positively selected. These receptors were obtained from a man between 18 and 29 years old in good health.

This rearrangement joins TRBV6-6 to TRBJ1-1; 7 nucleotides match TRBD1. CDR1 and CDR2 (germline): MNHNY, SVGAGI (reference sequence). Trimming cost V 4 bases and J 6 bases; bases outside gene matches: 5. The CDR3 runs 13 residues. DNA for the CDR3: TGTGCCAGCAGTTTCGAGACAGGGCCTGAAGCTTTCTTT. Amino acid sequence: CASSFETGPEAFF.

The rearrangement joins TRBV7-8 to TRBJ2-2; D unresolved. The CDR3 runs 15 residues. V lost 1 base and J 5 bases, leaving 11 bases between the germline ends. Germline V lookup: CDR1 SGHVS, CDR2 FQNEAQ. CDR3 bases: TGTGCCAGCAGCTTAGAAGGCCTCAGAACCGGGGAGCTGTTTTTT. It codes for CASSLEGLRTGELFF. Using reference TRBV7-8 and TRBJ2-2 for the parts outside the CDR3, the full variable domain is GAGVSQSPRYKVAKRGQDVALRCDPISGHVSLFWYQQALGQGPEFLTYFQNEAQLDKSGLPSDRFFAERPEGSVSTLKIQRTQQEDSAVYLCASSLEGLRTGELFFGEGSRLTVL.

This clone was detected once. The same CDR3 is also encoded by other DNA sequences in this sample. J is TRBJ1-1 and V is TRBV7-2; D gene uncertain. Germline V gene lookup returns CDR1 SGHTA and CDR2 FQGNSA. The CDR3 runs to 15 residues. V was shortened by 1 base and J by 1 base, with 10 bases between the two germline ends. In DNA, the CDR3 is TGTGCCAGCAGCTTAGAGCCCAAAGGGAACACTGAAGCTTTCTTT. Translated: CASSLEPKGNTEAFF.

The chain employs TRBV11-2 and TRBJ1-1; D not certain. Trimming removed 4 bases from V and 0 bases from J, with 18 bases in between. There are 17 residues in the CDR3. CDR1 is SGHAT and CDR2 is FQNNGV in the germline V gene. In nucleotides, the CDR3 is TGTGCCAGCAGCTCCGCTATTGGGCACACCTTGAACACTGAAGCTTTCTTT. Translated: CASSSAIGHTLNTEAFF.

This chain uses TRBV2 with TRBJ2-5, with D possibly being TRBD2 (5 bases). Trimming took off 7 bases at V and 9 bases at J, with 12 bases between the two ends. This CDR3 comprises 11 residues. Germline values: CDR1 SNHLY, CDR2 FYNNEI. The CDR3, as DNA: TGTGCCAGCACAGGTTCTAGCTCCCAGTACTTC. Residues: CASTGSSSQYF.